This TCR beta chain was recorded in a study of blood T cells in healthy people across ages. Broader study findings: Long-lived donors carried more naive CD4+ cells and greater diversity than aged donors. Per million T cells, TCR beta diversity dropped about linearly as age rose.

Concerning this clonotype: Its target is unknown.

Trimming took 4 bases from V and 0 from J, leaving 10 bases between them. The V gene's germline CDR1 is SGDLS and CDR2 YYNGEE. CDR3 length: 14 amino acids. The authors ran a second PCR of roughly 6 to 12 cycles using a sample-barcoded 5' primer and a J-beta primer mix. One entry per CDR3 protein results from TCRdb running MiXCR on the 5' RACE reads. The sample yields about 1.8 million distinct CDR3 sequences, just under 50% seen once. A minimum of 6.5 million PBMCs was isolated per sample. The chain recombines TRBV9 with TRBJ1-1; a weak D match, TRBD1 (6 bases). The sequence came from a woman between 40 and 55 years old in good health. The specimen sequenced was blood. The CDR3 sequence is CASSIGTLNTEAFF. The CDR3 bases are TGTGCCAGCAGCATCGGGACACTGAACACTGAAGCTTTCTTT.